This T cell receptor (beta chain) was sequenced during a study of blood T cells in healthy people across ages. Findings of the study overall: Unknown donor CMV status possibly confounded expanded clonotype changes.

Each of the donors had roughly 10 milliliters of peripheral blood drawn into EDTA-treated Vacutainer tubes. The CDR3 has 19 residues. The ends lost 5 bases at V and 4 bases at J; junction bases unmatched: 16. Germline loops: CDR1 MDHEN, CDR2 SYDVKM. It was with a sample-barcoded 5' primer and a J-beta primer mix that a second PCR of roughly 7 to 12 cycles was run. TCRdb analysed the 5' RACE reads with MiXCR anew, one entry per CDR3 protein. The sample lists approximately 1.5 million distinct CDR3 sequences; less than 45% were seen once. Concerning this clonotype: What it recognizes is unknown.

The specimen sequenced was blood. The V gene is TRBV28, the J gene TRBJ2-1; 11 positions match TRBD2. This receptor was identified in a woman in her late teens or twenties in good health. The CDR3 bases are TGTGCCAGCAGTATCCCTCCTAAATCGACTAGCGGGAAGTACAATGAGCAGTTCTTC. Translation: CASSIPPKSTSGKYNEQFF.